This T cell receptor (beta chain) came from a study of T cells in Graves' hyperthyroidism and ophthalmopathy. Study observations and caveats: Most thyroid clonotypes expanded above 0.001 were also detected in blood.

The CDR3 is 16 amino acids. V was pared by 9 bases and J by 7 bases, with 16 bases of the junction left unmatched. CDR1 is SNHLY and CDR2 is FYNNEI in the germline V gene. This clonotype was counted at least ten times. No antigen is known for it. Amplified TCR beta CDR3 regions derived from RNA transcripts. The HTBI primer set served for first-round RT-PCR of the TCR CDR3. TCRdb ran MiXCR on the multiplex PCR reads and lists one entry per CDR3 protein. The sample holds 730,000 or so distinct CDR3 sequences, around 20% seen once. The specimen sequenced was blood. This chain connects TRBV2 to TRBJ1-4, with TRBD1 matching 8 bases. The source is a woman aged 50 to 60 with Graves' hyperthyroidism that later progressed to Graves' ophthalmopathy. The CDR3 spells CASGGGWTGRFEKLFF. CDR3 coding DNA: TGTGCCAGTGGTGGTGGTTGGACAGGGAGATTTGAAAAACTGTTTTTT. Supplemented by reference TRBV2 and TRBJ1-4, the full variable domain reads EPEVTQTPSHQVTQMGQEVILRCVPISNHLYFYWYRQILGQKVEFLVSFYNNEISEKSEIFDDQFSVERPDGSNFTLKIRSTKLEDSAMYFCASGGGWTGRFEKLFFGSGTQLSVL.